The T cell receptor beta chain under discussion was sequenced for a study of blood T cell repertoires in COVID-19. About the research overall: The United States, Italy and Spain supplied acute and convalescent COVID-19 samples. Sources were T cells, B-cell-depleted T cells, or PBMCs; the material itself was cDNA or gDNA.

The length of the CDR3 is 15 residues. Trimming pared 6 bases from V and 0 bases from J, leaving 11 bases between. The V gene's germline CDR1 is SGHTA and CDR2 FQGNSA. This clone was seen once. The method was immunoSEQ multiplex PCR; TCRdb's version includes in-frame clones alone and lacks a portion of them. The table shows tens of thousands of clones, with roughly 77% occurring only once. The sample taken for sequencing was peripheral blood. The rearrangement joins TRBV7-2 to TRBJ2-2; D is perhaps TRBD1 (5 bases). This clonotype was sampled from an older man with active or convalescent COVID-19. Written as DNA, the CDR3 is TGTGCCAGCAGAGACAGAAGCGCGAACACCGGGGAGCTGTTTTTT. This translates into CASRDRSANTGELFF.